By share, the clone carrying this T cell receptor (beta chain) ranks as medium-sized. Its antigen is undetermined. TCRdb passed the 5' RACE reads through MiXCR, listing each CDR3 protein once. The table lists some 600,000 distinct CDR3 sequences, 10% to 15% of them singletons. The data stem from a study of T cells after yellow fever vaccination. Study summary: For low cell numbers, libraries were made with SMART-Seq v4 Ultra Low Input. Whole-study results and caveats: Peaking on day 5 versus 15, the secondary response was faster but weaker.

The specimen was PBMCs, collected on the day of the yellow fever booster vaccination. The receptor was isolated from a man between 25 and 39 years old who received the YFV17D yellow fever vaccine.

The CDR3 DNA reads as TGCAGTGCTGCAGCGGGAGGGATTGAGCAGTTCTTC. Translating gives CSAAAGGIEQFF. The chain has TRBV20-1 and TRBJ2-1; 10 bases agree with TRBD2. Looked up from germline, CDR1 is DFQATT and CDR2 is SNEGSKA (reference sequence). There are 12 residues in the CDR3. V lost 5 bases to trimming and J lost 9 bases; unmatched junction nucleotides: 4.